Listed below are T cell receptor beta chains from one sample, sequenced in a study of cytomegalovirus exposure and HLA in healthy donors. The table came from immunoSEQ multiplex PCR; TCRdb's copy has only in-frame clones and leaves some out. The sample table includes about 77,000 clones. The specimen was PBMCs. The source is a man aged 50 to 59 in good health and CMV-seropositive. CDR3s include the opening cysteine and the closing phenylalanine or tryptophan. The D gene is left open where the match is weak.

.	TRBJ1-2	TRBV2	11	TGTGCCAGCAGTGCCGTCTATGGCTACACCTTC	CASSAVYGYTF
.	TRBJ2-1	TRBV19	13	TGTGCCAGTAGTAGGAGGACTGACAATGAGCAGTTCTTC	CASSRRTDNEQFF
TRBD1	TRBJ1-1	TRBV28	14	TGTGCCAGCAGTGGAGGACAGGTGAACACTGAAGCTTTCTTT	CASSGGQVNTEAFF
.	TRBJ2-5	TRBV19	13	TGTGCCAGTAGTCTTGGTAGGCGGGAGACCCAGTACTTC	CASSLGRRETQYF
TRBD1	TRBJ1-1	TRBV19	14	TGTGCCAGTACCTTTGACAGGGCTGACACTGAAGCTTTCTTT	CASTFDRADTEAFF
TRBD1	TRBJ2-3	TRBV7-9	15	TGTGCCAGCAGTCCGGGACAGGGTATCCCAGATACGCAGTATTTT	CASSPGQGIPDTQYF
.	TRBJ2-3	TRBV4-1	17	TGCGCCAGCAGCCAAGATTGGAGGTACGGGGATACAGATACGCAGTATTTT	CASSQDWRYGDTDTQYF
TRBD2	TRBJ2-7	TRBV7-8	16	TGTGCCAGCAGCTTAGCTGGGACTAGCATTTTCTACGAGCAGTACTTC	CASSLAGTSIFYEQYF
TRBD1	TRBJ1-1	TRBV5-1	15	TGCGCCAGCAGCACCCGACAGGGTTTGAACACTGAAGCTTTCTTT	CASSTRQGLNTEAFF
.	TRBJ2-7	TRBV6-1	14	TGTGCCAGCAGTGAAGGACAGGCGAACTACGAGCAGTACTTC	CASSEGQANYEQYF
.	TRBJ1-2	TRBV19	15	TGTGCCAGTAGTATAGATCTTGCCGCAGTCTATGGCTACACCTTC	CASSIDLAAVYGYTF
.	TRBJ1-2	TRBV20-1	9	TGCAGTGTTGCGAACGGCTACACCTTC	CSVANGYTF
.	TRBJ2-1	TRBV7-9	16	TGTGCCAGCAGCCTAGAAGGGGCTAGGGGCGACAATGAGCAGTTCTTC	CASSLEGARGDNEQFF
.	TRBJ1-1	TRBV6-1	14	TGTGCCAGCAGTGAATGGCAGGGCCGGACTGAAGCTTTCTTT	CASSEWQGRTEAFF
.	TRBJ1-2	TRBV19	12	TGTGCCAGTAGAACAGCCATCTATGGCTACACCTTC	CASRTAIYGYTF
.	TRBJ2-7	TRBV6-5	13	TGTGCCAGCAGTTACTCGAAAAGCGGCGAGCAGTACTTC	CASSYSKSGEQYF
.	TRBJ1-1	TRBV30	12	TGTGCCTGGATCGGGGATCCTACTGAAGCTTTCTTT	CAWIGDPTEAFF
.	TRBJ2-1	TRBV7-8	15	TGTGCCAGCAGCCTCCTGGGGAGCTCCTACAATGAGCAGTTCTTC	CASSLLGSSYNEQFF
.	TRBJ1-1	TRBV29-1	14	TGCAGCGTTGAAGATCAGAGGAAGAACACTGAAGCTTTCTTT	CSVEDQRKNTEAFF
.	TRBJ1-3	TRBV6-1	13	TGTGCCAGCATAGAGGAGTCTGGAAACACCATATATTTT	CASIEESGNTIYF
TRBD2	TRBJ2-3	TRBV19	18	TGTGAAACGAGCAAGTTGGAGGGTCTAGCGGTTAGCACAGATACGCAGTATTTT	CETSKLEGLAVSTDTQYF
.	TRBJ1-2	TRBV15	16	TGTGCCACCAGCAGAGATGGAGGGGTTGATAACTATGGCTACACCTTC	CATSRDGGVDNYGYTF
.	TRBJ2-7	TRBV19	13	TGTACCAGTAGTATAAACGCCGAACTCGAGCAGTACTTC	CTSSINAELEQYF
TRBD1	TRBJ1-5	TRBV7-2	17	TGTGCCAGCAGCTTAGCAACCTCAGGGGGGAGCGGTCAGCCCCAGCATTTT	CASSLATSGGSGQPQHF
TRBD1	TRBJ1-2	TRBV9	14	TGTGCCAGCAGCGCACAGACTACAGGGGACGGCTACACCTTC	CASSAQTTGDGYTF
.	TRBJ2-5	TRBV4-1	17	TGCGCCAGCAGCCAAGTGTTTCAGGGGAACAATTGGGGGACCCAGTACTTC	CASSQVFQGNNWGTQYF
.	TRBJ1-1	TRBV7-2	17	TGTGCCAGCAGCGCCGCACCCCTAACGGGGTTGAACACTGAAGCTTTCTTT	CASSAAPLTGLNTEAFF
.	TRBJ2-2	TRBV19	13	TGTGCCAGTACGGTTTTGCTCACCGGGGAGCTGTTTTTT	CASTVLLTGELFF
TRBD2	TRBJ2-5	TRBV27	15	TGTGCCAGCAGGGGACTAGCGGGAGGTGGAGAGACCCAGTACTTC	CASRGLAGGGETQYF
TRBD1	TRBJ1-2	TRBV7-2	15	TGTGCCAGCAGCGCACCCCAGGGGGCGCGGGGTGGCTACACCTTC	CASSAPQGARGGYTF
TRBD1	TRBJ2-3	TRBV5-6	16	TGTGCCAGCAGCTTCCGGGACAGGGGATTCACAGATACGCAGTATTTT	CASSFRDRGFTDTQYF
TRBD1	TRBJ1-1	TRBV6-5	15	TGTGCCAGCACCAGGGGGATGGCATGGAACACCGAAGCTTTCTTT	CASTRGMAWNTEAFF
.	TRBJ1-6	TRBV4-1	15	TGCGCCAGCAGCTTCCGAGAGCAAGGGGCTTCACCCCTCCACTTT	CASSFREQGASPLHF